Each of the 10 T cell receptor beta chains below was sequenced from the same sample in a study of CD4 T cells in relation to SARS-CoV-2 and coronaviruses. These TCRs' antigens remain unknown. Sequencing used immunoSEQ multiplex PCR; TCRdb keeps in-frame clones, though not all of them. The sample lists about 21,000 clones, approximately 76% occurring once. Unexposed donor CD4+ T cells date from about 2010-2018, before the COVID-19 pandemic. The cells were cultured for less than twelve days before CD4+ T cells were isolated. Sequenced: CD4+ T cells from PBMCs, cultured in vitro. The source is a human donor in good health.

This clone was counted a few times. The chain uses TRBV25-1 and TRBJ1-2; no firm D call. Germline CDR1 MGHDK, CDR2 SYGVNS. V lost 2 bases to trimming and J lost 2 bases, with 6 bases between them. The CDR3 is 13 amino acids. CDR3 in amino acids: CASSETENYGYTF. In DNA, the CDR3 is TGTGCCAGCAGTGAAACAGAAAACTATGGCTACACCTTC.

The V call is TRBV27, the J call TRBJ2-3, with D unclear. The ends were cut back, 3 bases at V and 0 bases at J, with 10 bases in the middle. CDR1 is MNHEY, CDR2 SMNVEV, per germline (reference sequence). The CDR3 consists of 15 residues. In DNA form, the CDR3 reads TGTGCCAGCAGTTTTTTGGGGATGAGCACAGATACGCAGTATTTT. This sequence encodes CASSFLGMSTDTQYF.

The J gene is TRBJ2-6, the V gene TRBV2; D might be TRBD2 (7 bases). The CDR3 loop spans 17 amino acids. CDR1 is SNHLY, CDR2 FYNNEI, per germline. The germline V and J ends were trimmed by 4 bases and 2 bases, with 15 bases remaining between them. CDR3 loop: CASSGGGGRTGANVLTF. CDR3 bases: TGTGCCAGCAGTGGGGGAGGGGGGCGAACTGGGGCCAACGTCCTGACTTTC.

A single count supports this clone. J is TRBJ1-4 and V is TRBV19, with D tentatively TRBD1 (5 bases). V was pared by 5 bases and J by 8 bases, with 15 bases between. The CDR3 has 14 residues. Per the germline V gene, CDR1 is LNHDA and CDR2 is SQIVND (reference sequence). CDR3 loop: CASSPQGTREKLFF. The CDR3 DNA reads TGTGCCAGTAGTCCCCAGGGAACACGAGAAAAACTGTTTTTT.

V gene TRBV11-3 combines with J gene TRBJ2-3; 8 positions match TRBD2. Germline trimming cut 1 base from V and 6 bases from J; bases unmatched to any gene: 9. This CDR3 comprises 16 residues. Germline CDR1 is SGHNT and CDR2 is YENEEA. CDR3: CASSLGSSGRSDTQYF. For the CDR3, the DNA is TGTGCCAGCAGCTTAGGGTCCAGCGGGAGATCGGATACGCAGTATTTT.

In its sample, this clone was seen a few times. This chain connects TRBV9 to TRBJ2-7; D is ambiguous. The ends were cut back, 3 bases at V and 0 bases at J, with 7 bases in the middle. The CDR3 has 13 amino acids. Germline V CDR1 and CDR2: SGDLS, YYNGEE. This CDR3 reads CASSAEASYEQYF. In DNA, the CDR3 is TGTGCCAGCAGCGCCGAGGCCTCCTACGAGCAGTACTTC.

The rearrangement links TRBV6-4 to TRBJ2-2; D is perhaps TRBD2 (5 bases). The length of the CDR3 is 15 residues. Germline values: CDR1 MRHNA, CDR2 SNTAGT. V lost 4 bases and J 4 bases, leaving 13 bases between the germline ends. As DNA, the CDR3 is TGTGCCAGCAGTGTTAATAGCGACGGCACCGGGGAGCTGTTTTTT. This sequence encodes CASSVNSDGTGELFF.

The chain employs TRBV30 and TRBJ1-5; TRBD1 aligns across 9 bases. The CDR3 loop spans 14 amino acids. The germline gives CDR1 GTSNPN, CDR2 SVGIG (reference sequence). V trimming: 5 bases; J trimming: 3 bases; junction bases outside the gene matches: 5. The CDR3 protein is CAWGTGTNNQPQHF. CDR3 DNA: TGTGCCTGGGGGACAGGGACAAACAATCAGCCCCAGCATTTT.

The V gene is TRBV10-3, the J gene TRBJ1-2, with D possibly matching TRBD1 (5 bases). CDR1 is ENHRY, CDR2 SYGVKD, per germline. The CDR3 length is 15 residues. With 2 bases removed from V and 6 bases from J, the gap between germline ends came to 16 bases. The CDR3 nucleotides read TGTGCCATCAGTGAGGGGCCTCTCCGGGGCGATGGCTACACCTTC. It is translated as CAISEGPLRGDGYTF.

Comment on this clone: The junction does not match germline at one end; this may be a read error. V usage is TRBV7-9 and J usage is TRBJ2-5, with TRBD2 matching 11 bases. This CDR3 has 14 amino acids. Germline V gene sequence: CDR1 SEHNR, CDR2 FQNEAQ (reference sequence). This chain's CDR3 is CASSLAGGYETQYF. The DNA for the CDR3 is TGTGCCAGCAGCCTAGCGGGAGGATATGAGACCCAGTACTTC.